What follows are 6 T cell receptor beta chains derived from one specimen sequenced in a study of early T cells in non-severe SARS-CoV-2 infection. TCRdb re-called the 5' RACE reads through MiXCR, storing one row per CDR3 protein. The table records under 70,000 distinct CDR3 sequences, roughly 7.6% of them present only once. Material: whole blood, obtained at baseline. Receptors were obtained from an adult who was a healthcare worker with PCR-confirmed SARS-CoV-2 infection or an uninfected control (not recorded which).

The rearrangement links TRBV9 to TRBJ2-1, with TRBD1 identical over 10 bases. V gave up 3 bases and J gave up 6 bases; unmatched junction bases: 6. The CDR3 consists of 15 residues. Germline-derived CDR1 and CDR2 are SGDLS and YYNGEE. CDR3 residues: CASSGRDRGFNEQFF. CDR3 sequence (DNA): TGTGCCAGCAGCGGAAGGGACAGGGGTTTCAATGAGCAGTTCTTC.

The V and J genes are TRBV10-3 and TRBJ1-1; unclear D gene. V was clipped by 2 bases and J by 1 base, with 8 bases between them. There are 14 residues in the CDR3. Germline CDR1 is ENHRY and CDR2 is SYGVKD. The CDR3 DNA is TGTGCCATCAGTGAGATGTATGGGAACACTGAAGCTTTCTTT. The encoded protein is CAISEMYGNTEAFF.

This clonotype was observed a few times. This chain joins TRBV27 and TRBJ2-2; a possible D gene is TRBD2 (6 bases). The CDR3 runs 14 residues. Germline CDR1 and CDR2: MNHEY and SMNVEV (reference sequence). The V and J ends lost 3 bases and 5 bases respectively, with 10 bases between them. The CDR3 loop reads CASSLGGWTGELFF. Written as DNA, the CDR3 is TGTGCCAGCAGTTTGGGGGGTTGGACCGGGGAGCTGTTTTTT.

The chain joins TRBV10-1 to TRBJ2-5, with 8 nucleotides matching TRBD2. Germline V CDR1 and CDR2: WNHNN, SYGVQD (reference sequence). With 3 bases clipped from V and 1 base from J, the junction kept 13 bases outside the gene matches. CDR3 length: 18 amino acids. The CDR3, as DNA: TGCGCCAGCAGTGAAGGCCCAGGACTAGCCGGGCTCCAAGAGACCCAGTACTTC. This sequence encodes CASSEGPGLAGLQETQYF.

The CDR3 loop is CARSWRTSGRPTDTQYF. CDR3 coding DNA: TGTGCCAGAAGCTGGAGGACTAGCGGGAGGCCTACAGATACGCAGTATTTT. The chain links TRBV5-3 to TRBJ2-3, with TRBD2 matching 14 bases. TRBV5-3 is identified as an open reading frame with a role that is uncertain. The V segment lost 3 bases and the J segment 3 bases; nucleotides outside the gene matches: 6. This CDR3 spans 17 amino acids.

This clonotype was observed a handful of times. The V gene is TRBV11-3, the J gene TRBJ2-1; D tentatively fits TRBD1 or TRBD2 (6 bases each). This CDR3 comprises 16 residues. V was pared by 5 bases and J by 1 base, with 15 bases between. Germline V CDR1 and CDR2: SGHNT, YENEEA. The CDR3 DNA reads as TGTGCCAGCAGCCGTAGGGGGGCGGGTTCCTACAATGAGCAGTTCTTC. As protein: CASSRRGAGSYNEQFF. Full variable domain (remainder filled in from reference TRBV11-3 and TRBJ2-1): EAGVVQSPRYKIIEKKQPVAFWCNPISGHNTLYWYLQNLGQGPELLIRYENEEAVDDSQLPKDRFSAERLKGVDSTLKIQPAELGDSAVYLCASSRRGAGSYNEQFFGPGTRLTVL.